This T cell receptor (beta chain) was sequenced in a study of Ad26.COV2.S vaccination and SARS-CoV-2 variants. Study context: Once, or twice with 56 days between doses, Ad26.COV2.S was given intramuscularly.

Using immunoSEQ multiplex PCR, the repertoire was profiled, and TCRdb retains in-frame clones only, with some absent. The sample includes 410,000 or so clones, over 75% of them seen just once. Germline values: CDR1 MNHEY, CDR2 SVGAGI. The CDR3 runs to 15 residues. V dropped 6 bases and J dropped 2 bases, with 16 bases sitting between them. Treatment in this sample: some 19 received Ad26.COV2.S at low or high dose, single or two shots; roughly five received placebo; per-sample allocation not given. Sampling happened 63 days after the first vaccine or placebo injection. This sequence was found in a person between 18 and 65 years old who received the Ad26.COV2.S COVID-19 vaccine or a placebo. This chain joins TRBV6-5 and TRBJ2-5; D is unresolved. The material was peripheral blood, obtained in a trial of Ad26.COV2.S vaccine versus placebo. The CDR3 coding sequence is TGTGCCAGCAGCCGAAGGGTACGGAGACAAGAGACCCAGTACTTC. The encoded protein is CASSRRVRRQETQYF.